This T cell receptor beta chain emerged from a study of early T cells in non-severe SARS-CoV-2 infection. About the study: RNA in bulk from unsorted whole blood was sequenced, and chains were unpaired.

Individual cDNA molecules received unique molecular identifiers during library preparation. TCRdb reanalysed the 5' RACE reads using MiXCR and keeps one entry per CDR3 protein. This table has more than 85,000 distinct CDR3 sequences, roughly 17% appearing once. This clonotype was detected ten times or more. V shed 4 bases, J shed 5 bases, and the junction held 11 bases outside the gene matches. CDR1 and CDR2 (germline): SQVTM, ANQGSEA. The CDR3 sequence is 15 residues long. The source is an adult who was a healthcare worker with PCR-confirmed SARS-CoV-2 infection or an uninfected control (not recorded which). The chain has TRBV29-1 and TRBJ2-1; TRBD2 agrees at 7 bases. The specimen was whole blood, collected at baseline. CDR3 amino acids: CSVVGEGRNNNEQFF. CDR3 nucleotides: TGCAGCGTTGTGGGGGAGGGCCGGAATAACAATGAGCAGTTCTTC.